The clone carrying this T cell receptor beta chain was observed a few times. Its antigen is not identified. For TCR beta, libraries came from quantitative 5'-RACE with molecular barcodes. MiXCR, applied by TCRdb to the 5' RACE reads, yields one record per CDR3 protein. The table has 750,000 to 850,000 distinct CDR3 sequences, 10% to 15% seen once; the top ten hold roughly 0.51%. This entry is derived from a study of CD8 T cells in ankylosing spondylitis. Study findings and constraints: Seemingly distinctive of ankylosing spondylitis blood was a TCR beta motif formed by eight highly homologous variants.

V shed 5 bases and J 5 bases; nucleotides not matched to a gene: 7. Germline values: CDR1 DFQATT, CDR2 SNEGSKA (reference sequence). The CDR3 has 14 residues. This TCR derives from a male donor with ankylosing spondylitis. The chain is built from TRBV20-1 and TRBJ2-3; the match to TRBD2 covers 10 bases. The sample consisted of blood, either unsorted or a sorted T cell fraction (not recorded which). The CDR3 protein is CSAYLAGVGDTQYF. The DNA of the CDR3 is TGCAGTGCTTATCTAGCGGGGGTTGGAGATACGCAGTATTTT.